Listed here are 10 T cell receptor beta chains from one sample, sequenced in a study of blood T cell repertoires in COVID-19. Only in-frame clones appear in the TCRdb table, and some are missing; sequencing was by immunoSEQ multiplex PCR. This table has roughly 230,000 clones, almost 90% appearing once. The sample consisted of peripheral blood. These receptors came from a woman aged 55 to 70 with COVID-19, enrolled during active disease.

The CDR3: CASSKQGLQPQHF. CDR3 bases: TGTGCCAGCAGCAAACAGGGTTTGCAGCCCCAGCATTTT. V usage is TRBV12-3 or TRBV12-4 and J usage is TRBJ1-5, with a tentative D call TRBD1 (6 bases). V dropped 6 bases and J dropped 7 bases, with 13 bases sitting between them. The CDR3 has 13 amino acids.

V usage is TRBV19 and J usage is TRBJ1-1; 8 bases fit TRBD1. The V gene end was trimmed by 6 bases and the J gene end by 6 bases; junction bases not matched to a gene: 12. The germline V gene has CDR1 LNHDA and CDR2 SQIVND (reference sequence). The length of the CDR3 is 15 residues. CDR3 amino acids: CASRRTGLIWSEAFF. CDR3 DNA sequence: TGTGCCAGTAGGAGGACAGGGCTCATATGGTCTGAAGCTTTCTTT.

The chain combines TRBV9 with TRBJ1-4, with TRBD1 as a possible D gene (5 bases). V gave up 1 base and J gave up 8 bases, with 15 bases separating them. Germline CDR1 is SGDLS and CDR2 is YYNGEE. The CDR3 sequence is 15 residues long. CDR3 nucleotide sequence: TGTGCCAGCAGCGTATCCTCCGGGAGGGACGAAAAACTGTTTTTT. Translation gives CASSVSSGRDEKLFF.

The CDR3 protein is CASSQEARQGASGYTF. CDR3 in DNA: TGTGCCAGCAGCCAAGAAGCCCGACAGGGGGCGAGTGGCTACACCTTC. This chain connects TRBV5-4 to TRBJ1-2; 10 bases fit TRBD1. Trimming removed 4 bases from V and 7 bases from J; junction bases left unmatched: 13. Germline V CDR1 and CDR2: SGHNT, YYREEE (reference sequence). The CDR3 contains 16 residues.

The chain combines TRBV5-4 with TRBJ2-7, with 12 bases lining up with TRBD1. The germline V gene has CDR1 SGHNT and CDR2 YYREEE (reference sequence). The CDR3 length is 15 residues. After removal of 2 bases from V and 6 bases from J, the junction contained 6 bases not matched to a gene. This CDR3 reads CASSLPGQGALEQYF. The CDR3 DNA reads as TGTGCCAGCAGCTTACCGGGACAGGGGGCCCTCGAGCAGTACTTC.

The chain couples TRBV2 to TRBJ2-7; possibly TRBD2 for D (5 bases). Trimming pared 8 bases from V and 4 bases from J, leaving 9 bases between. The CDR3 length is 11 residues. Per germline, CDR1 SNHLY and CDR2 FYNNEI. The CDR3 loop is CASGSEYEQYF. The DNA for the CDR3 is TGTGCCAGCGGGAGCGAGTACGAGCAGTACTTC.

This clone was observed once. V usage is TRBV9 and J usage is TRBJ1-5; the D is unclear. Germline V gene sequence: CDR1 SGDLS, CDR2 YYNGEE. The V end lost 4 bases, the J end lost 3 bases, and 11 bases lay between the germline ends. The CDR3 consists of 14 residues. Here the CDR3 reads CASSRSGYNQPQHF. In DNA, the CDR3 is TGTGCCAGCAGCCGGTCAGGCTACAATCAGCCCCAGCATTTT.

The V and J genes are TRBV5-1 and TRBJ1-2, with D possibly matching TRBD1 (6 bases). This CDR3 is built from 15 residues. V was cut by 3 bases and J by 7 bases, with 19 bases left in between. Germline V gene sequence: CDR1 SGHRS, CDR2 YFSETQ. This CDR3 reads CASSSTGNLEVGYTF. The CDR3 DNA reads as TGCGCCAGCAGCTCCACAGGGAACCTGGAGGTTGGCTACACCTTC.

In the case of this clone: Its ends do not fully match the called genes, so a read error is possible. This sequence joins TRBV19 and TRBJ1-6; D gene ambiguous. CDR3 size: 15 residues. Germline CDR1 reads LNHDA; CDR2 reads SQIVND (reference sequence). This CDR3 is CASSIGQAYNSPLHF. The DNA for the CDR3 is TGTGCCAGTAGTATAGGACAAGCCTATAATTCGCCCCTCCACTTT.

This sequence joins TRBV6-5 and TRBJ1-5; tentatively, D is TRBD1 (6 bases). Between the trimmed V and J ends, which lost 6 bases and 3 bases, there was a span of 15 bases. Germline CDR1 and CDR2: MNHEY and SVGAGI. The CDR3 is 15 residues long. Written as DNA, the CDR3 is TGTGCCAGCAGGAACAGGGCCGGCACCAATCAGCCCCAGCATTTT. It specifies CASRNRAGTNQPQHF.